The rows below give T cell receptor beta chains drawn from one sample of a study of T cell repertoires in cytomegalovirus infection. A single record per CDR3 protein comes from TCRdb applying MiXCR to the reads. The sample includes over 300,000 distinct CDR3 sequences, roughly a sixth seen only once; the top ten take 12%. The sequenced sample consisted of PBMCs. The source of these receptors is a human donor in good health (CMV status not recorded). Some clones in this sample may be carry-over from other donors' samples. The conserved cysteine and the conserved F or W are not part of the CDR3 here. Fields, in order: J gene, V gene, CDR3 protein.

j_call: TRBJ1-1; v_call: TRBV5-6; cdr3_aa: ASSLFGTEAF
j_call: TRBJ1-5; v_call: TRBV28; cdr3_aa: ASKQENQPQH
j_call: TRBJ2-5; v_call: TRBV5-4; cdr3_aa: ASRRDGQETQY
j_call: TRBJ2-2; v_call: TRBV7-2; cdr3_aa: ASSLLAGLGTGELF
j_call: TRBJ2-5; v_call: TRBV19; cdr3_aa: ASSSSSVRGETQY
j_call: TRBJ1-1; v_call: TRBV7-4; cdr3_aa: ASSLAQVEAF
j_call: TRBJ2-2; v_call: TRBV28; cdr3_aa: ASRIGGANTGELF
j_call: TRBJ1-4; v_call: TRBV18; cdr3_aa: ASSPFDRAKEKLF
j_call: TRBJ1-1; v_call: TRBV4-3; cdr3_aa: ASSQMTENTEAF
j_call: TRBJ2-5; v_call: TRBV12-3/TRBV12-4; cdr3_aa: ASSFRLKLETQY
j_call: TRBJ2-7; v_call: TRBV29-1; cdr3_aa: SVGPYYEQY
j_call: TRBJ1-2; v_call: TRBV28; cdr3_aa: ASANRGPESNYGYT
j_call: TRBJ1-4; v_call: TRBV7-9; cdr3_aa: ASSWGEGEKLF
j_call: TRBJ2-1; v_call: TRBV4-3; cdr3_aa: ASSQVTGTAKGSYNEQF
j_call: TRBJ2-1; v_call: TRBV15; cdr3_aa: ATSREGGFNEQF
j_call: TRBJ1-2; v_call: TRBV7-9; cdr3_aa: ASSLGDRAQNYGYT
j_call: TRBJ2-3; v_call: TRBV7-2; cdr3_aa: ASSLGGQGATDTQY
j_call: TRBJ2-2; v_call: TRBV2; cdr3_aa: ASSEYPSTGELF